Each of the 11 T cell receptor beta chains below was sequenced from the same sample in a study of T cells after yellow fever vaccination. TCRdb used MiXCR to reprocess the 5' RACE reads, holding one entry per CDR3 protein. The table lists 400,000 to 450,000 distinct CDR3 sequences, approximately 18% of them singletons. Here the sequenced sample was PBMCs, taken before the yellow fever booster vaccination. These receptors were obtained from a man younger than 30 who received the YFV17D yellow fever vaccine.

The chain links TRBV3-1 to TRBJ2-3; D unresolved. From germline, CDR1 is LGHDT and CDR2 YNNKEL (reference sequence). V was clipped by 3 bases and J by 5 bases, with 12 bases between them. The CDR3 contains 14 residues. The CDR3 DNA sequence: TGTGCCAGCAGCCACTCTAGGAACTTAGATACGCAGTATTTT. Its protein product is CASSHSRNLDTQYF.

There are a few counts of this clonotype. The chain employs TRBV2 and TRBJ2-1, with a possible D match to TRBD2 (5 bases). V lost 9 bases and J 8 bases, leaving 14 bases between the germline ends. This CDR3 has 12 amino acids. Germline values: CDR1 SNHLY, CDR2 FYNNEI. CDR3 protein: CASLTISDEQFF. The CDR3, as DNA: TGTGCCAGTTTGACTATTTCGGATGAGCAGTTCTTC. Looking up the rest from reference TRBV2 and TRBJ2-1 gives the full variable domain: EPEVTQTPSHQVTQMGQEVILRCVPISNHLYFYWYRQILGQKVEFLVSFYNNEISEKSEIFDDQFSVERPDGSNFTLKIRSTKLEDSAMYFCASLTISDEQFFGPGTRLTVL.

This clonotype was detected only a few times. A junction boundary mismatches the germline segment, possibly from a read error. This chain joins TRBV20-1 and TRBJ2-3; D gene uncertain. CDR1 is DFQATT, CDR2 SNEGSKA, per germline (reference sequence). The CDR3 is made up of 14 amino acids. CDR3 region: CSARAHVGTDTQYF. CDR3 nucleotide sequence: TGCAGTGCCAGAGCCCACGTAGGAACAGATACGCAGTATTTT.

This clonotype was counted between two and nine times. The chain combines TRBV7-2 with TRBJ1-6; a possible D gene is TRBD1 (5 bases). Looked up from germline, CDR1 is SGHTA and CDR2 is FQGNSA. CDR3 length equals 15 residues. Trimming cost V 5 bases and J 6 bases, with 14 bases left between them. This chain's CDR3 is CASSNRDGSNSPLHF. The CDR3 coding sequence is TGTGCCAGCAGCAACCGGGACGGCAGTAATTCACCCCTCCACTTT. Using reference TRBV7-2 and TRBJ1-6 for the parts outside the CDR3, the full variable domain is GAGVSQSPSNKVTEKGKDVELRCDPISGHTALYWYRQSLGQGLEFLIYFQGNSAPDKSGLPSDRFSAERTGGSVSTLTIQRTQQEDSAVYLCASSNRDGSNSPLHFGNGTRLTVT.

In this sample, this clonotype turned up a few times. The chain uses TRBV29-1 and TRBJ2-1, with a tentative D call TRBD1 (6 bases). This CDR3 is built from 18 residues. Trimming stripped 2 bases from V and 1 base from J, with 21 bases between. Germline lookup yields CDR1 SQVTM and CDR2 ANQGSEA. Written as DNA, the CDR3 is TGCAGCGTTGAACTCCCGGACAGCCCCGGGTGGTCCTACAATGAGCAGTTCTTC. Protein product: CSVELPDSPGWSYNEQFF.

This clonotype has a handful of counts. The V and J genes are TRBV15 and TRBJ2-2; 8 nucleotides align to TRBD1. This CDR3 is built from 14 residues. Germline lookup yields CDR1 LNHNV and CDR2 YYDKDF (reference sequence). J was trimmed by 6 bases and V by 3 bases; bases with no gene match: 3. The CDR3 spells CATSSYRGAGELFF. The CDR3 nucleotides read TGTGCCACCAGCAGTTACAGGGGGGCCGGGGAGCTGTTTTTT.

This clonotype has a handful of counts. The chain combines TRBV7-2 with TRBJ1-6; maybe TRBD1 (5 bases). V lost 3 bases and J 7 bases, leaving 16 bases between the germline ends. Germline CDR1 reads SGHTA; CDR2 reads FQGNSA. The CDR3 loop spans 16 amino acids. CDR3 sequence reads: CASSFRGGGGNSPLHF. The CDR3, as DNA: TGTGCCAGCAGCTTCCGGGGTGGGGGAGGCAATTCACCCCTCCACTTT.

This clonotype turned up a few times. The V gene is TRBV7-3, the J gene TRBJ1-1; no reliable D call. The V gene lost 3 bases and the J gene lost 1 base, with 9 bases spanning the gap. Germline V lookup: CDR1 SGHTA, CDR2 FQGTGA. The CDR3 has 14 residues. CDR3 sequence reads: CASSFSRQNTEAFF. CDR3 coding DNA: TGTGCCAGCAGCTTCTCGAGACAGAACACTGAAGCTTTCTTT.

The chain joins TRBV12-3 or TRBV12-4 to TRBJ1-1; D perhaps matches TRBD1 (5 bases). Trimming removed 8 bases at V and 3 bases at J, with 10 bases between. The CDR3 is made up of 12 amino acids. The CDR3 loop is CASGGAYTEAFF. The CDR3 DNA reads TGTGCCAGCGGGGGAGCATACACTGAAGCTTTCTTT.

This sequence joins TRBV24-1 and TRBJ1-1, with D possibly TRBD1 on 5 matching bases. The CDR3 spans 14 residues. Germline assignment: CDR1 KGHDR and CDR2 SFDVKD. Trimming removed 7 bases from V and 0 bases from J, with 11 bases in between. CDR3 DNA: TGTGCCACCAGGTCGGGACGGATGAACACTGAAGCTTTCTTT. This gives the protein CATRSGRMNTEAFF.

Only a few counts were recorded for this clonotype. The chain links TRBV7-2 to TRBJ2-1; possibly TRBD1 or TRBD2 for D (5 bases each). Germline CDR1 and CDR2: SGHTA and FQGNSA. The CDR3 has 14 amino acids. The V end lost 5 bases, the J end lost 8 bases, and 16 bases lay between the germline ends. CDR3 in amino acids: CASSPGPSRDEQFF. The CDR3 DNA reads as TGTGCCAGCAGCCCGGGGCCTTCGAGGGATGAGCAGTTCTTC.